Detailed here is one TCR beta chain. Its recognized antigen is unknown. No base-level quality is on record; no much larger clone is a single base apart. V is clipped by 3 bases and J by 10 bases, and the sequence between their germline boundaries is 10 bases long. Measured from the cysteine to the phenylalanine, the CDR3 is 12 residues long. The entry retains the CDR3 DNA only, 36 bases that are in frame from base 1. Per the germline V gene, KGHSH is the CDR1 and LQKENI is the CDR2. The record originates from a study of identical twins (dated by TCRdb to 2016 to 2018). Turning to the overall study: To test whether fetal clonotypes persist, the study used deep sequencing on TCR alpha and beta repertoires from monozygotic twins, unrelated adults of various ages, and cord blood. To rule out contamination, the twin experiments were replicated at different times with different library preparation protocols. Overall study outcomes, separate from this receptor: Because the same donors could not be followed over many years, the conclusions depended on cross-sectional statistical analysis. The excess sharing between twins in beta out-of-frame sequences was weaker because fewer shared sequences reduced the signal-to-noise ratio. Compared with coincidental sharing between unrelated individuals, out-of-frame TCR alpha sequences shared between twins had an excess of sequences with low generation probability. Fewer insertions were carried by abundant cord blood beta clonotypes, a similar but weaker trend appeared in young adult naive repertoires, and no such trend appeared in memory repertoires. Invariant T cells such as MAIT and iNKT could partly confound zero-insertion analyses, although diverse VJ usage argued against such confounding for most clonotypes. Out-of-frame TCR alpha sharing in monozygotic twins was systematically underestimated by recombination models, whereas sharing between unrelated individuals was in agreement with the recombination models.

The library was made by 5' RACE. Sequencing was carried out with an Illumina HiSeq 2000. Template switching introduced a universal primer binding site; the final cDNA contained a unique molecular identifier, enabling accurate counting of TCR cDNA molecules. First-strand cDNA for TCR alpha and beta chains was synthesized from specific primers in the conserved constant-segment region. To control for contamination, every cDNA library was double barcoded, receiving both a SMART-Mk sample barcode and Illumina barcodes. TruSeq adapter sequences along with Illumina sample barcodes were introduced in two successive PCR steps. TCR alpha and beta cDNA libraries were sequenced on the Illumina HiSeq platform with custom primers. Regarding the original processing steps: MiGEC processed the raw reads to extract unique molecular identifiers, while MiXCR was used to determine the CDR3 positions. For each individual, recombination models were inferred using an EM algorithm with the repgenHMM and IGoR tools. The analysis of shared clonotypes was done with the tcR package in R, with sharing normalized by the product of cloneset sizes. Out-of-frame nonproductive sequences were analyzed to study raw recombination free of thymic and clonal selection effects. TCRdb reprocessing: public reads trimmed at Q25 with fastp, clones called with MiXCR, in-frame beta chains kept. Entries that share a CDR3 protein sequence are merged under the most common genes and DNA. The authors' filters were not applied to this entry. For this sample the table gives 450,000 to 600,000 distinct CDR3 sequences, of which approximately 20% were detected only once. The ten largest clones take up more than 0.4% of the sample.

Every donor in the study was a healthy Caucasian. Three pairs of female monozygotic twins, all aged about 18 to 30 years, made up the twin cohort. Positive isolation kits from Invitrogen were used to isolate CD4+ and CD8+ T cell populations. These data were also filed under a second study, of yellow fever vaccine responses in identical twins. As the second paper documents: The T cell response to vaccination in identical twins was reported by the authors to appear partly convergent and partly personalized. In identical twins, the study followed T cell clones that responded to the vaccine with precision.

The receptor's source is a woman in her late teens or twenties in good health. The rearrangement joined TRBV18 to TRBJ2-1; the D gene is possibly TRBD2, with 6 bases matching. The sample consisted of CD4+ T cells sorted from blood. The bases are TGTGCCAGCTCACCGGGACTTAGGGAGCAGTTCTTC. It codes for CASSPGLREQFF. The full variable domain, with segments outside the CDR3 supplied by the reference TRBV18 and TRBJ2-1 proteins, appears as NAGVMQNPRHLVRRRGQEARLRCSPMKGHSHVYWYRQLPEEGLKFMVYLQKENIIDESGMPKERFSAEFPKEGPSILRIQQVVRGDSAAYFCASSPGLREQFFGPGTRLTVL.